The clone carrying this T cell receptor (beta chain) has a count of ten or more. The antigen remains unidentified. Donors uniformly comprised healthy Caucasians. MiXCR, run by TCRdb on the 5' RACE reads, gives a single entry per CDR3 protein. The sample has a few hundred thousand distinct CDR3 sequences, approximately 10% seen once. This entry is derived from a study of identical twins. Study-level findings and limits: For out-of-frame beta sequences, excess twin sharing was weaker. Cord blood's abundant beta clonotypes had fewer insertions, unlike memory repertoires.

The CDR3 covers 11 residues. Germline V lookup: CDR1 DFQATT, CDR2 SNEGSKA (reference sequence). The V end was cut by 3 bases, the J end by 4 bases, with 6 bases between. The same specimen was also included in a second study, on yellow fever vaccine responses in identical twins.

The sequenced material came from PBMCs. The sequence derives from a woman younger than 35 in good health. The chain couples TRBV20-1 to TRBJ2-5, with D perhaps given as TRBD1 or TRBD2 (5 bases each). The CDR3 reads CSARRGETQYF. CDR3 sequence (DNA): TGCAGTGCTAGGAGGGGAGAGACCCAGTACTTC.